This TCR beta chain came from a study of CXCR3-negative and CXCR3-positive naive CD8 T cells. Overall study results and limits: The study found more hydrophobic TRB CDR3s in CXCR3-positive naive cells than in CXCR3-negative naive cells. High diversity, comparable across both naive subsets, contrasted with much lower diversity in memory CD8+ cells.

Triplicate sorts, 300,000 or so cells apiece, were made for each CD8+ T cell subset. In regard to this clonotype: Its cognate antigen is unknown.

UMI-labeled 5' RACE TRB cDNA libraries were prepared from the cells. TCRdb reprocessed the 5' RACE reads, keeping one entry per CDR3 protein, no DNA. This listing includes roughly 71,000 distinct CDR3 sequences. This clonotype was sampled from a human donor in good health. Some clones in this sample may be carry-over from other donors' samples. Sequenced material: naive CXCR3- CD8+ T cells from blood. Documented subset: CD45RO-CCR7+CD27+CD95- naive CD8+ T cells lacking CXCR3 (TNR3-).

The chain's CDR3 is CASSSPGYEQFF. This rearrangement joins TRBV9 to TRBJ2-1; the D gene TCRdb calls, TRBD1, cannot be checked with no DNA. The CDR3 loop spans 12 amino acids. From germline, CDR1 is SGDLS and CDR2 YYNGEE. The full variable domain, completed using reference TRBV9 and TRBJ2-1, is DSGVTQTPKHLITATGQRVTLRCSPRSGDLSVYWYQQSLDQGLQFLIQYYNGEERAKGNILERFSAQQFPDLHSELNLSSLELGDSALYFCASSSPGYEQFFGPGTRLTVL.